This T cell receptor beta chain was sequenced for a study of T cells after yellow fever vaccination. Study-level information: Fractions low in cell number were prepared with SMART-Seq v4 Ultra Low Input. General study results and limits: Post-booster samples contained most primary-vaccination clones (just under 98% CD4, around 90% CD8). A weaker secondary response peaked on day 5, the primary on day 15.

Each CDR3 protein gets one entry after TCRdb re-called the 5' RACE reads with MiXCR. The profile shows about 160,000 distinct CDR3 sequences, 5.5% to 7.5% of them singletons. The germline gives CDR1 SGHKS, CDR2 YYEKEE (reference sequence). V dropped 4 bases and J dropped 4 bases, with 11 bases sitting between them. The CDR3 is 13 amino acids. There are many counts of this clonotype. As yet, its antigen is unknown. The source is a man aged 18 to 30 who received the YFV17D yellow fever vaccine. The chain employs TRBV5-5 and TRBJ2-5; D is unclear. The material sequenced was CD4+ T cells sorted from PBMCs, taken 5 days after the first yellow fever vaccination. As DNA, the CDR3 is TGTGCCAGCAGCCGCGACCCCGGAGAGACCCAGTACTTC. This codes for CASSRDPGETQYF.